What follows are 21 T cell receptor beta chains derived from one specimen sequenced in a study of control samples from healthy donors and cancer patients. The protocol was immunoSEQ multiplex PCR, while the TCRdb copy is restricted to in-frame clones and leaves out a portion. Of approximately 110,000 clones in the sample, approximately 91% were seen once. Material for sequencing was blood. The receptors here all came from a woman younger than 35 in good health.

This clone was observed once. The gene calls are TRBV7-9 and TRBJ2-7; D gene uncertain. The CDR3 consists of 14 residues. V was cut by 7 bases and J by 3 bases, with 16 bases left in between. From germline, CDR1 is SEHNR and CDR2 FQNEAQ (reference sequence). CDR3 loop: CASTPPVSGYEQYF. CDR3 in DNA: TGTGCCAGCACGCCGCCCGTGTCGGGCTACGAGCAGTACTTC. The variable domain in full, with the rest retrieved from reference TRBV7-9 and TRBJ2-7, is DTGVSQNPRHKITKRGQNVTFRCDPISEHNRLYWYRQTLGQGPEFLTYFQNEAQLEKSRLLSDRFSAERPKGSFSTLEIQRTEQGDSAMYLCASTPPVSGYEQYFGPGTRLTVT.

V and J are TRBV7-9 and TRBJ1-3; unclear D gene. V was trimmed by 0 bases and J by 0 bases, leaving 15 bases between them. The length of the CDR3 is 18 residues. Germline V lookup: CDR1 SEHNR, CDR2 FQNEAQ (reference sequence). DNA for the CDR3: TGTGCCAGCAGCTTAGCCTCTCGACGGAAGAGCTCTGGAAACACCATATATTTT. Translated, it gives CASSLASRRKSSGNTIYF.

The genes are TRBV2 and TRBJ1-2; D is perhaps TRBD1 (6 bases). The CDR3 sequence is 18 residues long. Trimming stripped 5 bases from V and 4 bases from J, with 26 bases between. CDR1 is SNHLY and CDR2 is FYNNEI in the germline V gene. In DNA form, the CDR3 reads TGTGCCAGCAGTTTAAGGACCGGACAGACTTCCCGGTTCTATGGCTACACCTTC. It encodes CASSLRTGQTSRFYGYTF.

The V call is TRBV5-1, the J call TRBJ2-7; weak D call: TRBD2 (6 bases). The CDR3 consists of 14 residues. V lost 4 bases to trimming and J lost 6 bases, with 17 bases between them. The germline CDR1 and CDR2 sequences are SGHRS and YFSETQ. CDR3 DNA sequence: TGCGCCAGCAGCACCCAGACTAGTAGCCCCGAGCAGTACTTC. This codes for CASSTQTSSPEQYF.

This chain connects TRBV3-1 (or the pseudogene TRBV3-2) to TRBJ1-4; 7 bases line up with TRBD1. Germline lookup yields CDR1 LGHDT and CDR2 YNNKEL (reference sequence). This CDR3 is built from 14 residues. J was trimmed by 8 bases and V by 4 bases; bases with no gene match: 7. The CDR3 bases are TGTGCCAGCAGCCCAGACAGGGTGAGGGAAAAACTGTTTTTT. Translation: CASSPDRVREKLFF.

The genes are TRBV19 and TRBJ1-2, with D hard to call. The ends were cut back, 9 bases at V and 8 bases at J, with 19 bases in the middle. Germline CDR1 and CDR2: LNHDA and SQIVND (reference sequence). This CDR3 is built from 13 residues. The CDR3 DNA sequence: TGTGCCAGCCAGACGGCCAGGTACGGGGGCTACACCTTC. It is translated as CASQTARYGGYTF.

This chain connects TRBV7-2 to TRBJ1-2; 9 bases map to TRBD1. The CDR3 covers 16 residues. With 5 bases clipped from V and 0 bases from J, the junction kept 7 bases outside the gene matches. Germline CDR1 SGHTA, CDR2 FQGNSA. CDR3 protein: CASSKTGGWSNYGYTF. CDR3 sequence (DNA): TGTGCCAGCAGCAAAACAGGGGGCTGGTCTAACTATGGCTACACCTTC.

The chain couples TRBV12-5 to TRBJ1-5, with a possible D match to TRBD1 (6 bases). CDR3 size: 18 residues. Germline lookup yields CDR1 LGHNT and CDR2 FRNRAP. The ends were cut back, 5 bases at V and 3 bases at J, with 23 bases in the middle. The CDR3 reads CASGPAHRVERANQPQHF. The CDR3, as DNA: TGTGCTAGTGGTCCCGCCCACAGGGTCGAACGTGCCAATCAGCCCCAGCATTTT.

The chain couples TRBV9 to TRBJ1-2, with a weak D call TRBD1 (6 bases). From germline, CDR1 is SGDLS and CDR2 YYNGEE. The CDR3 extends over 17 amino acids. V gave up 6 bases and J gave up 8 bases, with 29 bases separating them. The CDR3 sequence is CASTQSGGSGGGRGYTF. The CDR3, as DNA: TGTGCCAGCACCCAGTCCGGGGGTAGCGGGGGCGGACGAGGCTACACCTTC.

The V call is TRBV19, the J call TRBJ1-5; D unclear. Germline CDR1 and CDR2: LNHDA and SQIVND (reference sequence). The germline V and J ends were trimmed by 6 bases and 0 bases, with 21 bases remaining between them. CDR3 length: 18 amino acids. The CDR3 region is CASSNLAGLRNSNQPQHF. The CDR3 nucleotides read TGTGCCAGTAGCAACCTGGCAGGACTAAGAAATAGCAATCAGCCCCAGCATTTT.

This clone was counted only a few times. The chain couples TRBV3-1 (or the pseudogene TRBV3-2) to TRBJ2-7; 12 bases align to TRBD2. The CDR3 consists of 19 residues. The V gene end was trimmed by 4 bases and the J gene end by 4 bases; junction bases not matched to a gene: 17. Germline V gene data show CDR1 as LGHDT and CDR2 as YNNKEL (reference sequence). The CDR3 nucleotides read TGTGCCAGCAGCCGAATAATGACTAGCGGGAGACGTCTGGGTTACGAGCAGTACTTC. Amino acids: CASSRIMTSGRRLGYEQYF.

The chain is built from TRBV11-3 and TRBJ2-7, with D perhaps TRBD1 or TRBD2 (5 bases each). The CDR3 loop spans 17 amino acids. The germline V gene has CDR1 SGHNT and CDR2 YENEEA. The germline V and J ends were trimmed by 5 bases and 4 bases, with 24 bases remaining between them. As DNA, the CDR3 is TGTGCCAGCAGCACCCAAAAGGGGAGAATCGCGTTTTACGAGCAGTACTTC. Amino acids: CASSTQKGRIAFYEQYF.

The gene calls are TRBV13 and TRBJ2-5; no definite D call. Germline values: CDR1 PRHDT, CDR2 FYEKMQ (reference sequence). The CDR3 has 14 residues. V was pared by 3 bases and J by 2 bases, with 10 bases between. CDR3 residues: CASSFATAQETQYF. In DNA form, the CDR3 reads TGTGCCAGCAGCTTCGCCACAGCTCAAGAGACCCAGTACTTC.

This clone occurred once. This chain uses TRBV7-9 with TRBJ2-1; D perhaps matches TRBD1 (7 bases). This CDR3 has 19 amino acids. The germline V and J ends were trimmed by 1 base and 7 bases, with 26 bases remaining between them. Germline V gene lookup returns CDR1 SEHNR and CDR2 FQNEAQ (reference sequence). Here the CDR3 reads CASSLEYRSGGGPGNEQFF. For the CDR3, the DNA is TGTGCCAGCAGCTTAGAGTATCGGTCAGGGGGAGGTCCCGGGAATGAGCAGTTCTTC.

The chain carries TRBV7-2 and TRBJ2-5; 10 nucleotides agree with TRBD2. Germline V CDR1 and CDR2: SGHTA, FQGNSA. V lost 1 base to trimming and J lost 1 base; unmatched junction nucleotides: 3. This CDR3 contains 16 residues. The CDR3, as DNA: TGTGCCAGCAGCTTAGGGTGGACTAGCGGCCAAGAGACCCAGTACTTC. Translating it yields CASSLGWTSGQETQYF.

Remarks on this clone: Other DNA sequences in this specimen translate into the identical CDR3. The V gene is TRBV28, the J gene TRBJ2-2, with D hard to call. Germline-derived CDR1 and CDR2 are MDHEN and SYDVKM. V lost 2 bases and J lost 5, with 3 bases in between. The CDR3 consists of 12 residues. The CDR3 sequence: CASSLITGELFF. The CDR3, as DNA: TGTGCCAGCAGTTTAATTACCGGGGAGCTGTTTTTT. The whole variable domain, filled in from reference TRBV28 and TRBJ2-2, reads DVKVTQSSRYLVKRTGEKVFLECVQDMDHENMFWYRQDPGLGLRLIYFSYDVKMKEKGDIPEGYSVSREKKERFSLILESASTNQTSMYLCASSLITGELFFGEGSRLTVL.

The chain couples TRBV5-6 to TRBJ1-6; possible D gene TRBD1, 5 bases. V lost 5 bases to trimming and J lost 6 bases, with 12 bases between them. CDR3 length: 14 residues. Germline values: CDR1 SGHDT, CDR2 YYEEEE. The DNA for the CDR3 is TGTGCCAGCAGACTCGGGACGGGTAATTCACCCCTCCACTTT. Its translation is CASRLGTGNSPLHF.

CDR3 loop: CASSSPRRGEKLFF. CDR3 nucleotides: TGTGCCAGCAGCTCGCCCCGCAGGGGTGAAAAACTGTTTTTT. The V gene is TRBV28, the J gene TRBJ1-4; possible D gene TRBD1, 6 bases. The CDR3 covers 14 residues. Germline values: CDR1 MDHEN, CDR2 SYDVKM. V shed 6 bases and J shed 7 bases, with 15 bases lying between them.

The chain couples TRBV18 to TRBJ1-3, with 7 positions matching TRBD1. Germline V CDR1 and CDR2: KGHSH, LQKENI. This CDR3 spans 15 amino acids. With 5 bases clipped from V and 8 bases from J, the junction kept 12 bases outside the gene matches. CDR3: CASSSTGTMGDTIYF. The CDR3 region has the DNA TGTGCCAGCTCATCGACAGGGACCATGGGGGACACCATATATTTT.

The chain joins TRBV28 to TRBJ1-4; 7 bases agree with TRBD1. Germline CDR1 reads MDHEN; CDR2 reads SYDVKM. V trimming: 5 bases; J trimming: 4 bases; junction bases outside the gene matches: 4. The CDR3 consists of 14 residues. Here the CDR3 DNA reads TGTGCCAGCAGTCCGACAGGGCTTAATGAAAAACTGTTTTTT. This codes for CASSPTGLNEKLFF.

The chain is built from TRBV2 and TRBJ1-1; D remains unclear. The CDR3 is 10 amino acids. Germline-derived CDR1 and CDR2 are SNHLY and FYNNEI. The germline V and J ends were trimmed by 3 bases and 7 bases, with 3 bases remaining between them. The CDR3 reads CASSEIEAFF. CDR3 in DNA: TGTGCCAGCAGTGAGATTGAAGCTTTCTTT.